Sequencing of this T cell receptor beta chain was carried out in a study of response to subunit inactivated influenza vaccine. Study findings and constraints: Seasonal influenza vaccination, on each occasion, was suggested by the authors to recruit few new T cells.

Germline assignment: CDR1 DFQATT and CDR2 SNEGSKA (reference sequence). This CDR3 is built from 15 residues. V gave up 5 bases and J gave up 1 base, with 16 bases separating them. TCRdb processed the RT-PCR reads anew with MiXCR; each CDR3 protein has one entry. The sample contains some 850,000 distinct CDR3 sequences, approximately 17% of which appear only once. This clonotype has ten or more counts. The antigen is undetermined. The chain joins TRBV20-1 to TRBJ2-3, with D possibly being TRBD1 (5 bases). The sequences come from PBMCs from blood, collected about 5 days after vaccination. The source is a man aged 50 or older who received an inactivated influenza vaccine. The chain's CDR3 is CSADIRGSGTDTQYF. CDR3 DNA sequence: TGCAGTGCTGATATTAGGGGCTCGGGCACAGATACGCAGTATTTT.